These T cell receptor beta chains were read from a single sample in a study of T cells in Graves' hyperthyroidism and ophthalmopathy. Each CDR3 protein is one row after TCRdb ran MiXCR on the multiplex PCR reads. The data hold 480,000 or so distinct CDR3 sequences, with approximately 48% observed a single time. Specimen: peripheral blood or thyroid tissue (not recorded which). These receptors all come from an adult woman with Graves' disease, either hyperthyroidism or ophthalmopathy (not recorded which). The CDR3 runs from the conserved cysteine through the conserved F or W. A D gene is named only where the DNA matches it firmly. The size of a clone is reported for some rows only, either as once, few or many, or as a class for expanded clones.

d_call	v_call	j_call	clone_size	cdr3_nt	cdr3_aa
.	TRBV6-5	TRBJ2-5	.	TGTGCCATCAGTGAGGAAGAGACCCAGTACTTC	CAISEEETQYF
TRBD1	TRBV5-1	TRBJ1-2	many	TGCGCCAGCAGCTTGGGGACAGGGGGCGCCAACTATGGCTACACCTTC	CASSLGTGGANYGYTF
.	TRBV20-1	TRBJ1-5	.	TGCAGTGCTAGAGGTGGCGGGAAGCCCCAGCATTTT	CSARGGGKPQHF
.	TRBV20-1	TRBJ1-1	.	TGCAGTGCTAGGGCGGTGGCACTGAACACTGAAGCTTTCTTT	CSARAVALNTEAFF
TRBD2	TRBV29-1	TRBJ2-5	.	TGCAGCGTGGACGTACGGGAGGCCGAGACCCAGTACTTC	CSVDVREAETQYF
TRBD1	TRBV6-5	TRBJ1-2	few	TGTGCCAGCAGTTACTCCGGGGACAGGGAGATGTATGGCTACACCTTC	CASSYSGDREMYGYTF
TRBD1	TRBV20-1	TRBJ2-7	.	TGCAGTGCTAGAGTCCCCGGGACAGGGAGCTACGAGCAGTACTTC	CSARVPGTGSYEQYF
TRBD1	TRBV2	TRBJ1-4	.	TGTGCCAGCAGCAGTACCGGGACAGGGGAAGAAAAACTGTTTTTT	CASSSTGTGEEKLFF
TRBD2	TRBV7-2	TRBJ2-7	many	TGTGCCAGCAGCTTAGTTGGGGCGGGAGGCTCCTACGAGCAGTACTTC	CASSLVGAGGSYEQYF
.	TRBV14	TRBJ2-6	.	TGTGCCAGCAGCCCCGGACGTAACTCTGGGGCCAACGTCCTGACTTTC	CASSPGRNSGANVLTF
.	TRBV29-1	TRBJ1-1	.	TGCAGCCGTTCCCGTTTAGCTTTCTTT	CSRSRLAFF
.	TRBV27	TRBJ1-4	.	TGTGCCAGCAGCCGAGCGGGGCTTAATGAAAAACTGTTTTTT	CASSRAGLNEKLFF
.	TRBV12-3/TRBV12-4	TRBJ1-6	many	TGTGCCAGCAGTCCCGGGGACGGTCATAATTCACCCCTCCACTTT	CASSPGDGHNSPLHF
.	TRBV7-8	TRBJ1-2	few	TGTGCCAGCAGCCTCGCGGAAGGGAATGGCTACACCTTC	CASSLAEGNGYTF
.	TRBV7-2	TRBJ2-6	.	TGTGCCAGCAGGCCCCCGGGGCAGGAGAACTCTGGGGCCAACGTCCTGACTTTC	CASRPPGQENSGANVLTF
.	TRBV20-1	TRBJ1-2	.	TGCAGTGCTAGATCTCACAGGGACCTAGATGGCTACACCTTC	CSARSHRDLDGYTF
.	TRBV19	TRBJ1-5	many	TGTGCCAGTAGTATGCCTGGTAACCCAAATCAGCCCCAGCATTTT	CASSMPGNPNQPQHF